Listed below are T cell receptor beta chains from one sample, sequenced in a study of cytomegalovirus exposure and HLA in healthy donors. Sequencing was performed with immunoSEQ multiplex PCR; in TCRdb, only in-frame clones are kept and a portion is missing. The sample shows some 140,000 clones, around four fifths of them seen only once. Material for sequencing was PBMCs. The receptor set was obtained from a man under 40 in good health and CMV-seropositive. CDR3s include the opening cysteine and the closing phenylalanine or tryptophan. Each record gives: D gene, V gene, clone size, J gene, CDR3 DNA, CDR3 protein. A D gene is named only where the DNA matches it firmly. Size is stated for part of the rows, as once, few or many counts, or as a class when the clone is expanded.

D gene: .; V gene: TRBV6-4; clone size: .; J gene: TRBJ2-2; CDR3 DNA: TGTGCCAGCAGTTTTGAAGCGTACAACACCGGGGAGCTGTTTTTT; CDR3 protein: CASSFEAYNTGELFF
D gene: .; V gene: TRBV12-5; clone size: .; J gene: TRBJ1-4; CDR3 DNA: TGTGCTAGTGGTAGGGACGGGAGCAATGAAAAACTGTTTTTT; CDR3 protein: CASGRDGSNEKLFF
D gene: TRBD1; V gene: TRBV5-8; clone size: .; J gene: TRBJ2-5; CDR3 DNA: TGTGCCAGCAGCTTGTTTTTCGGACAGGGCCAAGAGACCCAGTACTTC; CDR3 protein: CASSLFFGQGQETQYF
D gene: TRBD1; V gene: TRBV5-4; clone size: once; J gene: TRBJ1-1; CDR3 DNA: TGTGCCAGCAGCTTGGTGGGACAGGGGGTTGAAGCTTTCTTT; CDR3 protein: CASSLVGQGVEAFF
D gene: .; V gene: TRBV5-5; clone size: .; J gene: TRBJ2-2; CDR3 DNA: TGTGCCAGCAGCTTGTGGGCAGGAGGTTATGCCGGGGAGCTGTTTTTT; CDR3 protein: CASSLWAGGYAGELFF
D gene: .; V gene: TRBV12-5; clone size: .; J gene: TRBJ1-4; CDR3 DNA: TGTGCTTCTTACCGCGGGCCGTTTGAAAAACTGTTTTTT; CDR3 protein: CASYRGPFEKLFF
D gene: TRBD1; V gene: TRBV7-4; clone size: .; J gene: TRBJ1-5; CDR3 DNA: TGTGCCAGCAGCTCGGACAGGCTCCCTTTACATAGCAATCAGCCCCAGCATTTT; CDR3 protein: CASSSDRLPLHSNQPQHF
D gene: TRBD1; V gene: TRBV7-2; clone size: .; J gene: TRBJ2-3; CDR3 DNA: TGTGCCAGCAGCTTGGACAGGGGCACAGATACGCAGTATTTT; CDR3 protein: CASSLDRGTDTQYF
D gene: .; V gene: TRBV19; clone size: once; J gene: TRBJ2-2; CDR3 DNA: TGTGCCAGTACTACTACGGGACAGAACACCGGGGAGCTGTTTTTT; CDR3 protein: CASTTTGQNTGELFF
D gene: TRBD2; V gene: TRBV10-3; clone size: .; J gene: TRBJ2-1; CDR3 DNA: TGTGCCATCAGGGCGGCGGGGGGGCTGAAGAATGAGCAGTTCTTC; CDR3 protein: CAIRAAGGLKNEQFF
D gene: .; V gene: TRBV4-1; clone size: .; J gene: TRBJ2-1; CDR3 DNA: TGCGCCAGCAGCCAAGAGAGGGCCAATGAGCAGTTCTTC; CDR3 protein: CASSQERANEQFF
D gene: TRBD2; V gene: TRBV2; clone size: .; J gene: TRBJ2-5; CDR3 DNA: TGTGCCAGCAGTCCCGGGACTAGCGGGAGGGGGTACCAAGAGACCCAGTACTTC; CDR3 protein: CASSPGTSGRGYQETQYF
D gene: TRBD1; V gene: TRBV6-1; clone size: .; J gene: TRBJ2-3; CDR3 DNA: TGTGCCAGCAACCGCGGGACAGGGTCGGTAGATACGCAGTATTTT; CDR3 protein: CASNRGTGSVDTQYF
D gene: TRBD1; V gene: TRBV6-1; clone size: .; J gene: TRBJ2-5; CDR3 DNA: TGTGCCAGCTATGGGACAGGGTCCGAGACCCAGTACTTC; CDR3 protein: CASYGTGSETQYF
D gene: TRBD2; V gene: TRBV5-1; clone size: .; J gene: TRBJ2-1; CDR3 DNA: TGCGCCAGCAGCTTGGGGTGGGGGGGGTACAATGAGCAGTTCTTC; CDR3 protein: CASSLGWGGYNEQFF
D gene: .; V gene: TRBV27; clone size: .; J gene: TRBJ2-7; CDR3 DNA: TGTGCCAGCAGTTTATCTTGGAGCTCCTACGAGCAGTACTTC; CDR3 protein: CASSLSWSSYEQYF
D gene: .; V gene: TRBV5-1; clone size: .; J gene: TRBJ2-2; CDR3 DNA: TGCGCCAGCAGCTTGTCCGGGGTGAACACCGGGGAGCTGTTTTTT; CDR3 protein: CASSLSGVNTGELFF
D gene: .; V gene: TRBV6-5; clone size: .; J gene: TRBJ1-6; CDR3 DNA: TGTGCCAGCAGTTGGGGGGGCCCGAATAATTCACCCCTCCACTTT; CDR3 protein: CASSWGGPNNSPLHF
D gene: .; V gene: TRBV30; clone size: once; J gene: TRBJ1-2; CDR3 DNA: TGTGCCTCCACGGATGGGGCTCGGTATGGCTACACCTTC; CDR3 protein: CASTDGARYGYTF
D gene: .; V gene: TRBV6-5; clone size: .; J gene: TRBJ1-1; CDR3 DNA: TGTGCCAGCAGTTACCAGGTAGTCGACACTGAAGCTTTCTTT; CDR3 protein: CASSYQVVDTEAFF
D gene: TRBD1; V gene: TRBV2; clone size: .; J gene: TRBJ1-2; CDR3 DNA: TGTGCCAGCAGTGAAGTCCAGGGGGCGGGTGGCTACACCTTC; CDR3 protein: CASSEVQGAGGYTF
D gene: .; V gene: TRBV7-2; clone size: .; J gene: TRBJ2-7; CDR3 DNA: TGTGCCAGCAGCCCCGGCACTAGCTCCTACGAGCAGTACTTC; CDR3 protein: CASSPGTSSYEQYF
D gene: .; V gene: TRBV5-1; clone size: .; J gene: TRBJ1-1; CDR3 DNA: TGCGCCAGCAGCTTAGGCGAGAGGTTGACAGGCTTGGTCACTGAAGCTTTCTTT; CDR3 protein: CASSLGERLTGLVTEAFF
D gene: TRBD1; V gene: TRBV4-1; clone size: medium-sized; J gene: TRBJ1-1; CDR3 DNA: TGCGCCAGCAGCCAAGTCACAGGGGACACTGAAGCTTTCTTT; CDR3 protein: CASSQVTGDTEAFF
D gene: .; V gene: TRBV6-1; clone size: .; J gene: TRBJ2-7; CDR3 DNA: TGTGCCAGCAGTGAACCTGGGAGCTCCTACGAGCAGTACTTC; CDR3 protein: CASSEPGSSYEQYF
D gene: TRBD2; V gene: TRBV11-2; clone size: .; J gene: TRBJ2-7; CDR3 DNA: TGTGCCAGCAGCCAAGATCTTACTAGCGGGGGGGGAGAGCAGTACTTC; CDR3 protein: CASSQDLTSGGGEQYF
D gene: .; V gene: TRBV7-2; clone size: .; J gene: TRBJ1-2; CDR3 DNA: TGTGCCAGCAGCTTACGGGTCTATGGCTACACCTTC; CDR3 protein: CASSLRVYGYTF
D gene: .; V gene: TRBV4-2; clone size: .; J gene: TRBJ2-1; CDR3 DNA: TGTGCCAGCAGCCCTCCTAGGGGTTACAATGAGCAGTTCTTC; CDR3 protein: CASSPPRGYNEQFF
D gene: TRBD1; V gene: TRBV29-1; clone size: .; J gene: TRBJ2-1; CDR3 DNA: TGCAGCGTTGAGAGAGACAGGGACAATGAGCAGTTCTTC; CDR3 protein: CSVERDRDNEQFF
D gene: .; V gene: TRBV6-6; clone size: .; J gene: TRBJ1-2; CDR3 DNA: TGTGCCAGCAGGGACCAAGGACAGACAAACTATGGCTACACCTTC; CDR3 protein: CASRDQGQTNYGYTF
D gene: .; V gene: TRBV19; clone size: once; J gene: TRBJ1-1; CDR3 DNA: TGTGCCAGTAGTATACGATCGGGTGAAGCTTTCTTT; CDR3 protein: CASSIRSGEAFF
D gene: .; V gene: TRBV2; clone size: .; J gene: TRBJ2-3; CDR3 DNA: TGTGCCAGCAGTTATAGGGAGGGGGGCACGCAGTATTTT; CDR3 protein: CASSYREGGTQYF
D gene: TRBD2; V gene: TRBV6-5; clone size: .; J gene: TRBJ2-7; CDR3 DNA: TGTGCCAGCAGTAGGACTAGCGGTACCTACGAGCAGTACTTC; CDR3 protein: CASSRTSGTYEQYF
D gene: TRBD1; V gene: TRBV5-1; clone size: .; J gene: TRBJ2-7; CDR3 DNA: TGCGCCAGCAGCTTGGGGGGGACAGGAGCCTACGAGCAGTACTTC; CDR3 protein: CASSLGGTGAYEQYF
D gene: .; V gene: TRBV7-2; clone size: .; J gene: TRBJ2-5; CDR3 DNA: TGTGCCAGCAGCCCCCGGGTCCAAGAGACCCAGTACTTC; CDR3 protein: CASSPRVQETQYF
D gene: .; V gene: TRBV12-2; clone size: .; J gene: TRBJ1-6; CDR3 DNA: TGTGCAAGTCGCTCCCCAGGATCGTCGGGAGATAATTCACCCCTCCACTTT; CDR3 protein: CASRSPGSSGDNSPLHF
D gene: .; V gene: TRBV14; clone size: .; J gene: TRBJ2-7; CDR3 DNA: TGTGCCAGCAGCCAAGGCGGCAGGGGAAACTACGAGCAGTACTTC; CDR3 protein: CASSQGGRGNYEQYF
D gene: .; V gene: TRBV27; clone size: .; J gene: TRBJ1-2; CDR3 DNA: TGTGCCAGCAGTTTATCGGGGGCAGGCGGCTATGGCTACACCTTC; CDR3 protein: CASSLSGAGGYGYTF
D gene: .; V gene: TRBV10-1; clone size: once; J gene: TRBJ2-7; CDR3 DNA: TGCGCCAGCAGTGAGTGGCAGTTCTACGAGCAGTACTTC; CDR3 protein: CASSEWQFYEQYF
D gene: .; V gene: TRBV9; clone size: .; J gene: TRBJ1-5; CDR3 DNA: TGTGCCAGCAGCGTAGGGGGTGGTCGGACAGAAAAAAATCAGCCCCAGCATTTT; CDR3 protein: CASSVGGGRTEKNQPQHF
D gene: .; V gene: TRBV15; clone size: .; J gene: TRBJ1-1; CDR3 DNA: TGTGCCACCAGCGGAGAAGCAGGGGTCCTGAACACTGAAGCTTTCTTT; CDR3 protein: CATSGEAGVLNTEAFF
D gene: TRBD1; V gene: TRBV10-1; clone size: .; J gene: TRBJ2-7; CDR3 DNA: TGCGCCAGCAGTGAGTCCGGGGGACAGGGTTCCTACGAGCAGTACTTC; CDR3 protein: CASSESGGQGSYEQYF
D gene: TRBD2; V gene: TRBV29-1; clone size: .; J gene: TRBJ2-2; CDR3 DNA: TGCAGCGTTGATGGGGGGGACACCGGGGAGCTGTTTTTT; CDR3 protein: CSVDGGDTGELFF
D gene: .; V gene: TRBV7-3; clone size: .; J gene: TRBJ1-5; CDR3 DNA: TGTGCCAGCAGCCCCCCTTTAGGGACAAGCTATCAGCCCCAGCATTTT; CDR3 protein: CASSPPLGTSYQPQHF
D gene: TRBD1; V gene: TRBV2; clone size: .; J gene: TRBJ1-1; CDR3 DNA: TGTGCCAGCAGTGGGACAGGCCACACTGAAGCTTTCTTT; CDR3 protein: CASSGTGHTEAFF
D gene: .; V gene: TRBV9; clone size: once; J gene: TRBJ2-7; CDR3 DNA: TGTGCCAGCAGCCCGCAGGGTTCTTTCTACTACGAGCAGTACTTC; CDR3 protein: CASSPQGSFYYEQYF
D gene: .; V gene: TRBV29-1; clone size: .; J gene: TRBJ1-5; CDR3 DNA: TGCAGCGTTGGATCAGGGAATAGCAATCAGCCCCAGCATTTT; CDR3 protein: CSVGSGNSNQPQHF
D gene: .; V gene: TRBV9; clone size: .; J gene: TRBJ1-2; CDR3 DNA: TGTGCCAGCAGCGACGGAGGTTGGGTGCCCTATGGCTACACCTTC; CDR3 protein: CASSDGGWVPYGYTF
D gene: TRBD1; V gene: TRBV6-1; clone size: .; J gene: TRBJ1-5; CDR3 DNA: TGTGCCAGCAGTGAAGCGGACAGGAAGTATCAGCCCCAGCATTTT; CDR3 protein: CASSEADRKYQPQHF
D gene: .; V gene: TRBV2; clone size: .; J gene: TRBJ2-7; CDR3 DNA: TGTGCCAGCAGTGACCCACAGGGTTCCTACGAGCAGTACTTC; CDR3 protein: CASSDPQGSYEQYF
D gene: TRBD1; V gene: TRBV7-9; clone size: many; J gene: TRBJ2-7; CDR3 DNA: TGTGCCAGCAGCCCCACCACGGGACAGGCCGAGCAGTACTTC; CDR3 protein: CASSPTTGQAEQYF
D gene: .; V gene: TRBV21-1; clone size: .; J gene: TRBJ1-5; CDR3 DNA: TGTATAACAGGACCAGGGCAGCCCCAGCATTTT; CDR3 protein: CITGPGQPQHF
D gene: TRBD2; V gene: TRBV9; clone size: .; J gene: TRBJ2-5; CDR3 DNA: TGTGCCAGCAGCGTAGTCACGGGAGGCGCAGAGACCCAGTACTTC; CDR3 protein: CASSVVTGGAETQYF
D gene: TRBD2; V gene: TRBV6-1; clone size: .; J gene: TRBJ2-1; CDR3 DNA: TGTGCCAGCAGTGAGCGACTAGCGGGAGCGGGTGAGCAGTTCTTC; CDR3 protein: CASSERLAGAGEQFF
D gene: .; V gene: TRBV25-1; clone size: few; J gene: TRBJ2-3; CDR3 DNA: TGTGCCACCCGCGGCCGCACAGATACGCAGTATTTT; CDR3 protein: CATRGRTDTQYF